This T cell receptor beta chain was documented in a study of Ad26.COV2.S vaccination and SARS-CoV-2 variants. As for the study in general: The Ad26.COV2.S arm of the COV1001 trial was where the donor was placed. Findings and caveats of the study: Vaccine recipients surpassed placebo recipients in spike-specific TCR breadth. Vaccine recipients and placebo recipients showed similar non-spike TCR breadth. The analyses of TCR breadth and depth may have understated the size of total T cell responses.

With regard to this clone: Its antigen is currently unknown.

As to treatment: roughly 20 received Ad26.COV2.S at low or high dose, single or two shots; roughly five received placebo; per-sample allocation not given. Samples analyzed were those drawn on day 63 after the first vaccine or placebo injection. V was clipped by 4 bases and J by 6 bases; unmatched bases: 5. The germline CDR1 and CDR2 sequences are LNHDA and SQIVND (reference sequence). CDR3 length: 14 residues. Clones were read by immunoSEQ multiplex PCR, and TCRdb kept only the in-frame ones, dropping some. Here the sample spans 300,000 to 350,000 clones, around 88% being singletons. The sequence came from a person aged 18-60 years who received the Ad26.COV2.S COVID-19 vaccine or a placebo. The chain employs TRBV19 and TRBJ2-4, with 8 bases identical to TRBD2. This sample comprised peripheral blood, obtained in a trial of Ad26.COV2.S vaccine versus placebo. CDR3 DNA: TGTGCCAGTAGTACCTCGGGGGGGCGAAACATTCAGTACTTC. This sequence encodes CASSTSGGRNIQYF.